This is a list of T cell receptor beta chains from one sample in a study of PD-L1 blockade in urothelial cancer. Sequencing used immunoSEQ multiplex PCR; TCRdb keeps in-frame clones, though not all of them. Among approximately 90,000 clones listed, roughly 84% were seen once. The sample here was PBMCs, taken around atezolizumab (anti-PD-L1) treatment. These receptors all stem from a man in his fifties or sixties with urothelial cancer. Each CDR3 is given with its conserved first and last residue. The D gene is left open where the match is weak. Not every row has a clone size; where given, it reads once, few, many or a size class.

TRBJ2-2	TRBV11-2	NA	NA	CASSFGGSDTGELFF	TGTGCCAGCAGCTTTGGTGGGAGCGACACCGGGGAGCTGTTTTTT
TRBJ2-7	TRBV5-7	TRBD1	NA	CASSLGLRDRVIRGYEQYF	TGTGCCAGCAGCCTCGGACTCCGGGACAGGGTTATTCGTGGCTACGAGCAGTACTTC
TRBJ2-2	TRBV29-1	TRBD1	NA	CSVEEKGTGIGTGELFF	TGCAGCGTTGAAGAAAAGGGGACAGGGATAGGTACCGGGGAGCTGTTTTTT
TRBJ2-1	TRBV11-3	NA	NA	CASSLTAGVIISGNEQFF	TGTGCCAGCAGCTTAACGGCAGGGGTAATAATAAGTGGCAATGAGCAGTTCTTC
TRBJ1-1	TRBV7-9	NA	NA	CASSYPDRNTEAFF	TGTGCCAGCAGCTACCCGGACAGGAACACTGAAGCTTTCTTT
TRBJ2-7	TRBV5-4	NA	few	CASSLDPPSGSYEQYF	TGTGCCAGCAGCTTGGATCCCCCAAGCGGCTCCTACGAGCAGTACTTC
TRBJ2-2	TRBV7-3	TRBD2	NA	CASSPPGLAGGAFGELFF	TGTGCCAGCAGTCCCCCGGGACTAGCGGGGGGAGCTTTCGGGGAGCTGTTTTTT
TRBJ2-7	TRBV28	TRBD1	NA	CASSRTGYEQYF	TGTGCCAGCAGCCGGACAGGGTACGAGCAGTACTTC
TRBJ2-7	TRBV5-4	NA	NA	CASSLVGGGSYEQYF	TGTGCCAGCAGCTTGGTAGGGGGGGGCTCCTACGAGCAGTACTTC
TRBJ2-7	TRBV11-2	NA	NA	CASSFTQSNYEQYF	TGTGCCAGCAGCTTCACACAGAGCAACTACGAGCAGTACTTC
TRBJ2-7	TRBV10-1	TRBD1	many	CASSTGTALDEQYF	TGCGCCAGCAGTACCGGGACAGCCCTGGACGAGCAGTACTTC
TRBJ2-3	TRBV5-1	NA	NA	CASSWDGAPPGDTQYF	TGCGCCAGCAGCTGGGATGGCGCACCGCCGGGGGATACGCAGTATTTT
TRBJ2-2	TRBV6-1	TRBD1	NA	CASSGWDRGPTGELFF	TGTGCCAGCAGTGGCTGGGACAGGGGGCCGACCGGGGAGCTGTTTTTT
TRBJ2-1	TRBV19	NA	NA	CASSIVAGLGNEQFF	TGTGCCAGTAGTATAGTTGCGGGGTTGGGTAATGAGCAGTTCTTC
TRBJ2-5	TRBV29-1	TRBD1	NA	CSVGGQRGETQYF	TGCAGCGTTGGGGGACAGAGGGGAGAGACCCAGTACTTC
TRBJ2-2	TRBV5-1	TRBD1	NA	CASQTGPNTGELFF	TGCGCCAGTCAGACAGGGCCGAACACCGGGGAGCTGTTTTTT
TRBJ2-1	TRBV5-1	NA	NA	CASSLGIRETYNEQFF	TGCGCCAGCAGCTTGGGGATACGGGAGACCTACAATGAGCAGTTCTTC
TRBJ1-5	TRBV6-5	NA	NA	CASSVSSVGNQPQHF	TGTGCCAGCAGTGTGTCCAGCGTAGGCAATCAGCCCCAGCATTTT
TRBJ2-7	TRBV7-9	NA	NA	CASSLDGRGNSYEQYF	TGTGCCAGCAGCTTAGACGGTCGAGGGAACTCCTACGAGCAGTACTTC
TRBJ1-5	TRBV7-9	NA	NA	CASSLASSSSNQPQHF	TGTGCCAGCAGCTTAGCTTCGTCGTCCAGCAATCAGCCCCAGCATTTT
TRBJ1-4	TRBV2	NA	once	CASSEPGERNEKLFF	TGTGCCAGCAGTGAACCAGGGGAGCGTAATGAAAAACTGTTTTTT
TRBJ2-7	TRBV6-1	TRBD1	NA	CASSQDRASYEQYF	TGTGCCAGCAGCCAGGACAGGGCTTCCTACGAGCAGTACTTC
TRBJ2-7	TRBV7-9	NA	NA	CASSTLQGYEQYF	TGTGCCAGCAGCACCCTACAGGGCTACGAGCAGTACTTC
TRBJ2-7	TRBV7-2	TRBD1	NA	CASSLGPTGGATYEQYF	TGTGCCAGCAGCTTAGGTCCCACAGGGGGCGCAACCTACGAGCAGTACTTC
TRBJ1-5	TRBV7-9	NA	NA	CASSLESGNNQPQHF	TGTGCCAGCAGCTTAGAGAGCGGGAACAATCAGCCCCAGCATTTT
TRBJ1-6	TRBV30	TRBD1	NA	CAFAGQQNSPLHF	TGTGCCTTCGCGGGACAGCAGAATTCACCCCTCCACTTT
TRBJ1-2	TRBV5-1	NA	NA	CASSGTTGTPGGYTF	TGCGCCAGCAGCGGGACTACCGGGACGCCGGGGGGCTACACCTTC
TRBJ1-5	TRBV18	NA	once	CASSPSRTPGGSQPQHF	TGTGCCAGCTCACCATCCCGGACACCGGGAGGTAGTCAGCCCCAGCATTTT
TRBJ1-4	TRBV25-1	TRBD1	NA	CASSKGDRDNEKLFF	TGTGCCAGCAGTAAGGGAGACAGGGATAATGAAAAACTGTTTTTT
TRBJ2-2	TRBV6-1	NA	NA	CASSEIGRGTGELFF	TGTGCCAGCAGTGAAATTGGGAGGGGGACCGGGGAGCTGTTTTTT
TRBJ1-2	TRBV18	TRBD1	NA	CASSLEDRGHGYTF	TGTGCCAGCTCACTGGAGGACAGGGGGCATGGCTACACCTTC
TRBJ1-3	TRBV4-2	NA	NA	CASSQGTTSSGNTIYF	TGTGCCAGCAGCCAAGGAACGACTAGCTCTGGAAACACCATATATTTT
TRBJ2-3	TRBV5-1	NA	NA	CASSSLISGGTDTQYF	TGCGCCAGCAGCTCCCTAATTAGCGGAGGCACAGATACGCAGTATTTT
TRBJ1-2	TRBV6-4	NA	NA	CASSVLDGYTF	TGTGCCAGCAGTGTACTGGATGGCTACACCTTC
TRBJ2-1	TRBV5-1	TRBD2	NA	CASSLSLAGEEYEQFF	TGCGCCAGCAGCTTGTCTCTAGCGGGAGAGGAATATGAGCAGTTCTTC
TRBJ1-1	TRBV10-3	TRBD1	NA	CAIRVGRDSISEAFF	TGTGCCATCAGGGTAGGACGGGACAGCATCTCTGAAGCTTTCTTT
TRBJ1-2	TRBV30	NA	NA	CAWSDTGSRGYTF	TGTGCCTGGAGTGATACAGGGAGTCGTGGCTACACCTTC
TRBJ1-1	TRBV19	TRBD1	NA	CASSNRGRINTEAFF	TGTGCCAGTAGTAACAGGGGAAGGATAAACACTGAAGCTTTCTTT
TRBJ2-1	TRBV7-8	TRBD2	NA	CASSLAQGLAGEQFF	TGTGCCAGCAGCTTAGCGCAGGGACTAGCGGGAGAGCAGTTCTTC
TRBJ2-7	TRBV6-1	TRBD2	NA	CASSIAGGTYEQYF	TGTGCCAGCAGCATAGCGGGAGGGACCTACGAGCAGTACTTC
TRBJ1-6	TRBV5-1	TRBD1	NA	CASSPQPRTGAGSPLHF	TGCGCCAGCAGCCCTCAACCACGGACAGGGGCCGGGTCACCCCTCCACTTT
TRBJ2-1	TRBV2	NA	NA	CASKERGTYNEQFF	TGTGCCAGCAAGGAAAGGGGGACCTACAATGAGCAGTTCTTC
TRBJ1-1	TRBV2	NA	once	CASSGGRTWRNTEAFF	TGTGCCAGCAGTGGGGGCAGGACCTGGCGGAACACTGAAGCTTTCTTT
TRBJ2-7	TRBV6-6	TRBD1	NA	CASSVSGQGPWEQYF	TGTGCCAGCAGTGTGTCAGGACAGGGGCCTTGGGAGCAGTACTTC
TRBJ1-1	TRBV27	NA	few	CASSLRRNTEAFF	TGTGCCAGCAGTTTGAGGAGGAACACTGAAGCTTTCTTT
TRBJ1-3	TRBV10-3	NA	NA	CAITKQGRAGNTIYF	TGTGCCATCACTAAACAGGGCCGCGCTGGAAACACCATATATTTT
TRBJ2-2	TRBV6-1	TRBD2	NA	CASSVLAGTTGELFF	TGTGCCAGCAGTGTACTAGCGGGAACCACCGGGGAGCTGTTTTTT
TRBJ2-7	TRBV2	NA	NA	CASSGLYEQYF	TGTGCCAGCAGTGGTCTTTACGAGCAGTACTTC
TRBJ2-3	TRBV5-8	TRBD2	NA	CASSLVVAGTDTQYF	TGTGCCAGCAGCTTGGTAGTAGCGGGGACAGATACGCAGTATTTT
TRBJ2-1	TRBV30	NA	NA	CAWSSDSITNNEQFF	TGTGCCTGGAGCTCTGACTCAATTACCAACAATGAGCAGTTCTTC
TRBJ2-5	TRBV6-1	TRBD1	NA	CASSRTGTGQLTQYF	TGTGCCAGCAGTCGAACCGGGACAGGCCAATTGACCCAGTACTTC